One and the same sample provided the 29 T cell receptor beta chains below, sequenced in a study of beta chain features in type 1 diabetes. Overall study findings and caveats: When Type 1 diabetes patients were examined, their TCRB CDR3s proved moderately but significantly shorter in all four CD4+ subsets.

Their recognized antigens are unknown. cDNA synthesis used the whole RNA isolate, giving expressed TCRB sequences. This table comes from immunoSEQ multiplex PCR, and its TCRdb copy is limited to in-frame clones, with some not included. The data contain 100,000 to 150,000 clones, around a sixth of them singletons. The sample comprised central memory CD4+ T cells from blood. These TCRs come from a man between 18 and 29 years old with type 1 diabetes.

In its sample, this clone was seen once. V and J are TRBV2 and TRBJ2-1; weak D call: TRBD2 (6 bases). CDR1 and CDR2 (germline): SNHLY, FYNNEI. V was shortened by 4 bases and J by 8 bases, with 15 bases between the two germline ends. The CDR3 is 14 residues long. The CDR3 DNA sequence: TGTGCCAGCAGTGCGTTCACTAGCCTCCATGAGCAGTTCTTC. Translation: CASSAFTSLHEQFF.

This clone was seen a few times. In nucleotides, the CDR3 is TGTGCCAGCAGCTCCCTGGGACTAGCGGGAAATAGTGAGCAGTTCTTC. Its translation: CASSSLGLAGNSEQFF. The chain combines TRBV5-4 with TRBJ2-1; 13 bases map to TRBD2. From germline, CDR1 is SGHNT and CDR2 YYREEE (reference sequence). Trimming cost V 3 bases and J 9 bases; bases outside gene matches: 9. The CDR3 is 16 residues long.

This clone appeared a few times. V and J are TRBV2 and TRBJ2-1, with D possibly matching TRBD1 (5 bases). V gave up 3 bases and J gave up 4 bases, with 13 bases separating them. Germline V lookup: CDR1 SNHLY, CDR2 FYNNEI. CDR3 length equals 15 residues. The CDR3 region has the DNA TGTGCCAGCAGTGACGCAGGGCAGGCTTACAATGAGCAGTTCTTC. Its translation is CASSDAGQAYNEQFF.

The genes are TRBV5-6 and TRBJ2-1, with TRBD2 matching over 15 bases. This CDR3 is 16 amino acids long. Germline V gene sequence: CDR1 SGHDT, CDR2 YYEEEE. Germline trimming cut 4 bases from V and 6 bases from J; bases unmatched to any gene: 5. CDR3 protein: CASSPLGLAGGNEQFF. CDR3 DNA sequence: TGTGCCAGCAGCCCTTTGGGACTAGCGGGAGGCAATGAGCAGTTCTTC. Based on the CDR3 plus reference TRBV5-6 and TRBJ2-1, the full variable domain is DAGVTQSPTHLIKTRGQQVTLRCSPKSGHDTVSWYQQALGQGPQFIFQYYEEEERQRGNFPDRFSGHQFPNYSSELNVNALLLGDSALYLCASSPLGLAGGNEQFFGPGTRLTVL.

This clone appeared a few times. This sequence joins TRBV7-2 and TRBJ2-5; D not certain. V was clipped by 1 base and J by 4 bases, with 4 bases between them. The CDR3 spans 12 residues. From germline, CDR1 is SGHTA and CDR2 FQGNSA. The CDR3 loop reads CASSLVVETQYF. The CDR3 DNA reads as TGTGCCAGCAGCTTAGTGGTAGAGACCCAGTACTTC.

The chain's CDR3 is CASTRGSGATDTQYF. The DNA of the CDR3 is TGTGCCAGCACCCGGGGGAGCGGGGCCACAGATACGCAGTATTTT. This chain connects TRBV11-2 to TRBJ2-3, with TRBD2 identical over 7 bases. CDR1 SGHAT and CDR2 FQNNGV come from the germline V gene. V lost 7 bases, J lost 2 bases, and 9 bases stayed unmatched. The CDR3 length is 15 residues.

This clone was counted between two and nine times. This rearrangement joins TRBV30 to TRBJ2-3; 7 bases are a match to TRBD1. This CDR3 has 15 amino acids. Per the germline V gene, CDR1 is GTSNPN and CDR2 is SVGIG (reference sequence). The junction had 6 bases not matched to a gene; V was cut back by 2 bases and J by 1 base. This CDR3 reads CAWSPGQEGTDTQYF. CDR3 DNA: TGTGCCTGGAGTCCCGGACAGGAGGGCACAGATACGCAGTATTTT.

This clone was detected only a few times. The chain links TRBV11-2 to TRBJ2-2, with D perhaps TRBD1 (5 bases). Germline V gene lookup returns CDR1 SGHAT and CDR2 FQNNGV. The CDR3 has 15 residues. Between the trimmed V and J ends, which lost 2 bases and 2 bases, there was a span of 9 bases. The CDR3 nucleotides read TGTGCCAGCAGCTTATTAGGACATAACACCGGGGAGCTGTTTTTT. Residues: CASSLLGHNTGELFF. Full variable domain (outside the CDR3, taken from reference TRBV11-2 and TRBJ2-2): EAGVAQSPRYKIIEKRQSVAFWCNPISGHATLYWYQQILGQGPKLLIQFQNNGVVDDSQLPKDRFSAERLKGVDSTLKIQPAKLEDSAVYLCASSLLGHNTGELFFGEGSRLTVL.

The V and J genes are TRBV18 and TRBJ2-3; perhaps D is TRBD1 or TRBD2 (5 bases each). V was clipped by 4 bases and J by 4 bases, with 9 bases between them. This CDR3 region has 13 residues. The germline V gene encodes CDR1 KGHSH and CDR2 LQKENI. CDR3 sequence (DNA): TGTGCCAGCTCACTTGGGACGCCAGATACGCAGTATTTT. Protein sequence: CASSLGTPDTQYF.

This clone was picked up a small number of times. J is TRBJ1-5 and V is TRBV27; perhaps TRBD1 as D (5 bases). CDR3 size: 17 residues. Between the trimmed V and J ends, which lost 5 bases and 2 bases, there was a span of 19 bases. Germline CDR1 and CDR2: MNHEY and SMNVEV (reference sequence). DNA of the CDR3: TGTGCCAGCAGTCTATTAGGCGGGGGGATCGGCAATCAGCCCCAGCATTTT. Translated: CASSLLGGGIGNQPQHF.

The sample holds a few counts of this clone. V gene TRBV21-1 combines with J gene TRBJ2-5; the table's D call, TRBD1, has no DNA check behind it. TRBV21-1 is reported as a pseudogene. The CDR3 extends over 16 amino acids. CDR3 nucleotides: TGTGCCAGCACCCCTTCTCCGGGACAGGGCCAAGAGACCCAGTACTTC. Translation gives CASTPSPGQGQETQYF.

In this sample, this clone turned up a few times. J is TRBJ2-4 and V is TRBV11-2, with D perhaps matching TRBD1 (6 bases). This CDR3 contains 15 residues. CDR1 is SGHAT and CDR2 is FQNNGV in the germline V gene. With 1 base removed from V and 11 bases from J, the gap between germline ends came to 18 bases. The CDR3 region has the DNA TGTGCCAGCAGCTTAGCCGGGACACCGTCGACCGTTCAGTACTTC. This gives the protein CASSLAGTPSTVQYF.

This chain links TRBV5-1 with TRBJ2-5; 9 bases fit TRBD1. V dropped 6 bases and J dropped 2; count of bases not matched to a gene: 11. This CDR3 comprises 16 residues. Germline loops: CDR1 SGHRS, CDR2 YFSETQ. The CDR3 spells CASTLSGQGLQETQYF. The CDR3 DNA follows: TGCGCCAGCACATTGTCGGGACAGGGCCTTCAAGAGACCCAGTACTTC. Drawing the rest from reference TRBV5-1 and TRBJ2-5, the complete variable domain is KAGVTQTPRYLIKTRGQQVTLSCSPISGHRSVSWYQQTPGQGLQFLFEYFSETQRNKGNFPGRFSGRQFSNSRSEMNVSTLELGDSALYLCASTLSGQGLQETQYFGPGTRLLVL.

This chain connects TRBV29-1 to TRBJ1-4; the D gene is possibly TRBD1 (6 bases). Germline V gene lookup returns CDR1 SQVTM and CDR2 ANQGSEA. CDR3 length equals 12 residues. Trimming removed 1 base at V and 7 bases at J, with 7 bases between. Here the CDR3 reads CSVEGGGEKLFF. DNA for the CDR3: TGCAGCGTTGAAGGAGGGGGTGAAAAACTGTTTTTT.

J is TRBJ2-1 and V is TRBV14; D not resolved. Trimming shortened V by 6 bases and J by 1 base, and 13 bases separated the two germline ends. In germline, CDR1 is SGHDN, CDR2 FVKESK. This CDR3 comprises 15 residues. The CDR3, as DNA: TGTGCCAGCAGTAAACTTTGGGGATCCTACAATGAGCAGTTCTTC. The encoded protein is CASSKLWGSYNEQFF. The full variable domain, completed using reference TRBV14 and TRBJ2-1, is EAGVTQFPSHSVIEKGQTVTLRCDPISGHDNLYWYRRVMGKEIKFLLHFVKESKQDESGMPNNRFLAERTGGTYSTLKVQPAELEDSGVYFCASSKLWGSYNEQFFGPGTRLTVL.

The V and J genes are TRBV7-2 and TRBJ2-3; D gene uncertain. The CDR3 consists of 16 residues. V lost 5 bases and J 1 base, leaving 16 bases between the germline ends. Looked up from germline, CDR1 is SGHTA and CDR2 is FQGNSA. The CDR3 sequence: CASSARISRRTDTQYF. CDR3 nucleotides: TGTGCCAGCAGCGCCAGAATTTCCAGACGCACAGATACGCAGTATTTT.

The V and J genes are TRBV29-1 and TRBJ1-2; 8 nucleotides line up with TRBD1. V lost 2 bases, J lost 4 bases, and 9 bases stayed unmatched. This CDR3 is built from 15 residues. Germline loops: CDR1 SQVTM, CDR2 ANQGSEA. The chain's CDR3 is CSVETPDRVSYGYTF. The CDR3 bases are TGCAGCGTTGAAACCCCGGACAGGGTTAGCTATGGCTACACCTTC. The entire variable domain, with the rest obtained from reference TRBV29-1 and TRBJ1-2, is as follows: SAVISQKPSRDICQRGTSLTIQCQVDSQVTMMFWYRQQPGQSLTLIATANQGSEATYESGFVIDKFPISRPNLTFSTLTVSNMSPEDSSIYLCSVETPDRVSYGYTFGSGTRLTVV.

The chain is built from TRBV7-2 and TRBJ1-5; no firm D call. Germline V gene sequence: CDR1 SGHTA, CDR2 FQGNSA. The CDR3 totals 15 residues. The V gene lost 1 base and the J gene lost 0 bases, with 7 bases spanning the gap. This chain's CDR3 is CASSLVPNSNQPQHF. CDR3 nucleotides: TGTGCCAGCAGCTTAGTTCCCAATAGCAATCAGCCCCAGCATTTT.

This clone was counted only a few times. This sequence joins TRBV29-1 and TRBJ1-1; D may be TRBD1 (5 bases). The V end lost 5 bases, the J end lost 5 bases, and 18 bases lay between the germline ends. This CDR3 comprises 14 residues. Germline loops: CDR1 SQVTM, CDR2 ANQGSEA. This CDR3 reads CSVSGWVLGTEAFF. Written as DNA, the CDR3 is TGCAGCGTTTCAGGGTGGGTTTTGGGGACTGAAGCTTTCTTT.

This clone has a handful of counts. This chain links TRBV25-1 with TRBJ1-2, with D possibly TRBD1 on 5 matching bases. Trimming cost V 1 base and J 4 bases, with 13 bases left between them. Germline V gene sequence: CDR1 MGHDK, CDR2 SYGVNS. The CDR3 covers 15 residues. The CDR3 nucleotides read TGTGCCAGCAGTGAATTTTCAGGGACGATCTATGGCTACACCTTC. Its translation: CASSEFSGTIYGYTF.

This clone was picked up a small number of times. V is TRBV29-1 and J is TRBJ2-3, with 12 bases fitting TRBD1. Germline V lookup: CDR1 SQVTM, CDR2 ANQGSEA. V lost 4 bases to trimming and J lost 6 bases; unmatched junction nucleotides: 5. The CDR3 is made up of 14 amino acids. The CDR3 is CSVAGQGAGDTQYF. For the CDR3, the DNA is TGCAGCGTTGCGGGACAGGGGGCTGGGGATACGCAGTATTTT.

This clone has a handful of counts. The chain combines TRBV20-1 with TRBJ2-1; D is ambiguous. The germline gives CDR1 DFQATT, CDR2 SNEGSKA (reference sequence). This CDR3 has 11 residues. The V and J ends lost 6 bases and 9 bases respectively, with 12 bases between them. The CDR3 nucleotides read TGCAGTGCGGGCGGTCCTGGTGAGCAGTTCTTC. Translating it yields CSAGGPGEQFF.

This clone was seen more than once but under ten times. The gene calls are TRBV5-1 and TRBJ2-5; TRBD1 aligns across 7 bases. The germline gives CDR1 SGHRS, CDR2 YFSETQ. The CDR3 is 15 amino acids. The junction had 8 bases not matched to a gene; V was cut back by 3 bases and J by 3 bases. CDR3 sequence reads: CASSSAGTEEETQYF. CDR3 nucleotide sequence: TGCGCCAGCAGCTCCGCCGGGACAGAAGAAGAGACCCAGTACTTC.

As for this clone: Additional DNA sequences in this sample encode the identical CDR3. The chain employs TRBV5-1 and TRBJ2-3; D unclear. The V and J ends lost 0 bases and 1 base respectively, with 3 bases between them. This CDR3 spans 13 amino acids. Germline CDR1 reads SGHRS; CDR2 reads YFSETQ. Here the CDR3 reads CASSLEGTDTQYF. As DNA, the CDR3 is TGCGCCAGCAGCTTGGAAGGCACAGATACGCAGTATTTT.

This clone was seen only a few times. The chain is built from TRBV10-3 and TRBJ1-1; 7 bases agree with TRBD1. The V gene end was trimmed by 6 bases and the J gene end by 1 base; junction bases not matched to a gene: 2. CDR1 is ENHRY and CDR2 is SYGVKD in the germline V gene. The CDR3 is 13 residues long. The chain's CDR3 is CAIRDRENTEAFF. The CDR3 DNA sequence: TGTGCCATCAGAGACAGGGAGAACACTGAAGCTTTCTTT.

The chain links TRBV29-1 to TRBJ1-2; no clear D. Germline CDR1 SQVTM, CDR2 ANQGSEA. The CDR3 runs 13 residues. The V end lost 6 bases, the J end lost 4 bases, and 15 bases lay between the germline ends. The CDR3 sequence: CSVTWGLRYGYTF. For the CDR3, the DNA is TGCAGCGTCACCTGGGGATTACGCTATGGCTACACCTTC.

This rearrangement joins TRBV6-5 to TRBJ1-1; D is undetermined. Germline CDR1 MNHEY, CDR2 SVGAGI. The CDR3 has 15 amino acids. The ends were cut back, 0 bases at V and 1 base at J, with 9 bases in the middle. The CDR3 loop is CASSYSGKRNTEAFF. In DNA, the CDR3 is TGTGCCAGCAGTTACTCAGGGAAAAGGAACACTGAAGCTTTCTTT.

This clone was seen a handful of times. The J gene is TRBJ2-7, the V gene TRBV14; 10 bases align to TRBD1. The CDR3 is made up of 15 amino acids. J lost 4 bases, V lost 2 bases, and 5 bases had no gene match. CDR1 and CDR2 (germline): SGHDN, FVKESK. The CDR3 loop reads CASSQRPGQGYEQYF. The CDR3 nucleotides are TGTGCCAGCAGCCAACGGCCGGGACAGGGGTACGAGCAGTACTTC.

The J gene is TRBJ2-7, the V gene TRBV7-2; possibly TRBD2 for D (5 bases). This CDR3 comprises 13 residues. Germline V lookup: CDR1 SGHTA, CDR2 FQGNSA. The germline V and J ends were trimmed by 4 bases and 0 bases, with 7 bases remaining between them. The CDR3 coding sequence is TGTGCCAGCAGCTCTAGCCCCTCCTACGAGCAGTACTTC. Its protein product is CASSSSPSYEQYF. The whole variable domain, filled in from reference TRBV7-2 and TRBJ2-7, reads GAGVSQSPSNKVTEKGKDVELRCDPISGHTALYWYRQSLGQGLEFLIYFQGNSAPDKSGLPSDRFSAERTGGSVSTLTIQRTQQEDSAVYLCASSSSPSYEQYFGPGTRLTVT.